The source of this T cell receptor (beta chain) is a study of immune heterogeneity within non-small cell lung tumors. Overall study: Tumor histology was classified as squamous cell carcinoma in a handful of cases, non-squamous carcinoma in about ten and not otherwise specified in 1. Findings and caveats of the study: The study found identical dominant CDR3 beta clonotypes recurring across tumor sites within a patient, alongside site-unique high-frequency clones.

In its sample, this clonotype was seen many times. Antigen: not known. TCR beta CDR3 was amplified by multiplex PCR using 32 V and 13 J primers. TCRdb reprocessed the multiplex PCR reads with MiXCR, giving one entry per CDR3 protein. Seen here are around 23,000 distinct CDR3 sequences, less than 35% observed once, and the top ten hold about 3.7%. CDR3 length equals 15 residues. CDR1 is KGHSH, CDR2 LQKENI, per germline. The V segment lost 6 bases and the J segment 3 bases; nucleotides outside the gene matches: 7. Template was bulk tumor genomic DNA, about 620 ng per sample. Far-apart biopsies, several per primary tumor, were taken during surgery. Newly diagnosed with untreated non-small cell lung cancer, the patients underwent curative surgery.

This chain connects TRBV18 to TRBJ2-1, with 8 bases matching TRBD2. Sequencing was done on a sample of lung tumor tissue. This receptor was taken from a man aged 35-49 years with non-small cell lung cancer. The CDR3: CASSKDSGNYNEQFF. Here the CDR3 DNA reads TGTGCCAGCTCCAAGGATAGCGGGAACTACAATGAGCAGTTCTTC.